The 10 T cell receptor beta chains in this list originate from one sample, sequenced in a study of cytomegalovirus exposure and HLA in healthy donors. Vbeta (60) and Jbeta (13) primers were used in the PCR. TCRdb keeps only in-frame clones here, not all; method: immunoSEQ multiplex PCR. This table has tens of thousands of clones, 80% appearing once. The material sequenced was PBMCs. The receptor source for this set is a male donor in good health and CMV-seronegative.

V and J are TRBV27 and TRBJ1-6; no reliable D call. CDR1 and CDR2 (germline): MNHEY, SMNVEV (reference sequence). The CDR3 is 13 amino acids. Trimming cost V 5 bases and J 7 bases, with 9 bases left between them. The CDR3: CASSPFVNSPLHF. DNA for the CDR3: TGTGCCAGCAGTCCTTTTGTGAATTCACCCCTCCACTTT.

CDR3 residues: CASSLEGLKVTEAFF. As DNA, the CDR3 is TGTGCCAGCAGCTTAGAGGGGCTAAAGGTCACTGAAGCTTTCTTT. The chain links TRBV13 to TRBJ1-1, with D possibly matching TRBD1 (5 bases). This CDR3 is built from 15 residues. Trimming cost V 1 base and J 4 bases, with 13 bases left between them. The germline V gene has CDR1 PRHDT and CDR2 FYEKMQ (reference sequence).

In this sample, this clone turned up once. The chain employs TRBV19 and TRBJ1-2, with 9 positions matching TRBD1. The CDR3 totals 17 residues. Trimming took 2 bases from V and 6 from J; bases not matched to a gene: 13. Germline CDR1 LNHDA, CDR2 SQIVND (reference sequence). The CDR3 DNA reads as TGTGCCAGTAGTATAACGGGACAGGGTTTCTATTTGGATGGCTACACCTTC. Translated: CASSITGQGFYLDGYTF. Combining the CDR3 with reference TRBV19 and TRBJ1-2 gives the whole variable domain DGGITQSPKYLFRKEGQNVTLSCEQNLNHDAMYWYRQDPGQGLRLIYYSQIVNDFQKGDIAEGYSVSREKKESFPLTVTSAQKNPTAFYLCASSITGQGFYLDGYTFGSGTRLTVV.

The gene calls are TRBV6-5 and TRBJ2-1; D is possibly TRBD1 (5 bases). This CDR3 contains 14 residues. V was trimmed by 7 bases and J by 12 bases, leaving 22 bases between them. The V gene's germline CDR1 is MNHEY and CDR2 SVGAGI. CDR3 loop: CASNTGDATKRQFF. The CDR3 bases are TGTGCCAGCAATACAGGAGACGCGACGAAACGGCAGTTCTTC.

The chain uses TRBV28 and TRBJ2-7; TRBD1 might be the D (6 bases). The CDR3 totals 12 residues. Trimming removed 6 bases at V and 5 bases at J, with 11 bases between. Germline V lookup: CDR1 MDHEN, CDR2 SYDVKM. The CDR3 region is CASSLYRDEQYF. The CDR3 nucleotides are TGTGCCAGCAGCCTTTACAGGGACGAGCAGTACTTC.

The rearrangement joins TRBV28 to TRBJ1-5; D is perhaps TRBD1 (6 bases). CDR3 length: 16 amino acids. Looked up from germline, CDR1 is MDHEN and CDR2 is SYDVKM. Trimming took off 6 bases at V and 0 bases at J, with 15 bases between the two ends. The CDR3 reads CASRPTGHHSNQPQHF. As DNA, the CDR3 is TGTGCCAGCAGACCAACGGGACACCATAGCAATCAGCCCCAGCATTTT. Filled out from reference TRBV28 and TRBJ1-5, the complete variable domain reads DVKVTQSSRYLVKRTGEKVFLECVQDMDHENMFWYRQDPGLGLRLIYFSYDVKMKEKGDIPEGYSVSREKKERFSLILESASTNQTSMYLCASRPTGHHSNQPQHFGDGTRLSIL.

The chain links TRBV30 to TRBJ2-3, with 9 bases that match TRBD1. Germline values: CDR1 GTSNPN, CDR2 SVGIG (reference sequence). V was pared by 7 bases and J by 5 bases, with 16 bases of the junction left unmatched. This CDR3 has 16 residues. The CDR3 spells CAFTSMGTGLGDTQYF. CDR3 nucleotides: TGTGCCTTCACATCTATGGGGACAGGGTTGGGAGATACGCAGTATTTT.

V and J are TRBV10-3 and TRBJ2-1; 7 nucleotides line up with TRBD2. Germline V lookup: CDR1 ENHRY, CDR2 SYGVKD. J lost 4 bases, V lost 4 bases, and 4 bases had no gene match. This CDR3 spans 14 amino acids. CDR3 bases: TGTGCCATCAGTGGGCTAGCGGATTACAATGAGCAGTTCTTC. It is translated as CAISGLADYNEQFF.

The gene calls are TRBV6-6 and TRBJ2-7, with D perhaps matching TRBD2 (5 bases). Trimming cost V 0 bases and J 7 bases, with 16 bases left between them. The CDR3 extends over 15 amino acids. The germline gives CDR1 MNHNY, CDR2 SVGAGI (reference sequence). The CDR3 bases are TGTGCCAGCAGTTACTCGGATAGCCAACCGGGAGAGCAGTACTTC. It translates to CASSYSDSQPGEQYF.

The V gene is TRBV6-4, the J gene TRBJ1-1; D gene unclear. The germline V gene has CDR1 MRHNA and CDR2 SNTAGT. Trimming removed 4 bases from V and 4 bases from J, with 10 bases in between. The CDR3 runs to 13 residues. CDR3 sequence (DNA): TGTGCCAGCAGTGCGGACTGGACCACTGAAGCTTTCTTT. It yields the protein CASSADWTTEAFF.